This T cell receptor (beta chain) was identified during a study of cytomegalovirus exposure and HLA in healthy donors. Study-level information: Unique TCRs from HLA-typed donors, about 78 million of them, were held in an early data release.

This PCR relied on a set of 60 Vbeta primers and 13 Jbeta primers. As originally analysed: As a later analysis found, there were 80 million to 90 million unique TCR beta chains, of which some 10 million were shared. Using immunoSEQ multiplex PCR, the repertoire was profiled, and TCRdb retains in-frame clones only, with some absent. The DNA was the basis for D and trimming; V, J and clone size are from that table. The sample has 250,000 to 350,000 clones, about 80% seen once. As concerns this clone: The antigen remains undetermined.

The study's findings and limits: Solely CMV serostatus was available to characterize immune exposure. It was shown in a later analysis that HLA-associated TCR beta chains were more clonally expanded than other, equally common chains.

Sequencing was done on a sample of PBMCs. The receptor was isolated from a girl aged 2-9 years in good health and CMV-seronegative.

CDR3 amino acids: CASSIQSGGADGEQFF. The CDR3 nucleotides are TGCGCCAGCAGCATCCAGAGCGGGGGGGCCGATGGTGAGCAGTTCTTC. J is TRBJ2-1 and V is TRBV5-1; TRBD2 aligns across 10 bases. CDR1 is SGHRS and CDR2 is YFSETQ in the germline V gene. The V gene end was trimmed by 4 bases and the J gene end by 9 bases; junction bases not matched to a gene: 13. This CDR3 spans 16 amino acids.